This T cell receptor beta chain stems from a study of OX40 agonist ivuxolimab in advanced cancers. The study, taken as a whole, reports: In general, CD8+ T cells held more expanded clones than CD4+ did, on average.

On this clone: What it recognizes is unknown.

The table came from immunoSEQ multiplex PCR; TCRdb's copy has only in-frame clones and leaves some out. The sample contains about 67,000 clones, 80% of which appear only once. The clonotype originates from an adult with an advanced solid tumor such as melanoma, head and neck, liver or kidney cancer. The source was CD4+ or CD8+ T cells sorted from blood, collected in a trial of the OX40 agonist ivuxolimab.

Here the CDR3 reads CASSSDSGSGADTQYF. For the CDR3, the DNA is TGTGCCAGCAGCTCCGATAGCGGGAGTGGTGCAGATACGCAGTATTTT. The gene calls are TRBV7-2 and TRBJ2-3, with 9 bases that match TRBD2. CDR1 and CDR2 from the germline V gene are SGHTA and FQGNSA. V shed 4 bases, J shed 4 bases, and the junction held 9 bases outside the gene matches. The CDR3 has 16 amino acids.